The rows below give T cell receptor beta chains drawn from one sample of a study of cytomegalovirus exposure and HLA in healthy donors. Produced via immunoSEQ multiplex PCR; TCRdb's table is partial and in-frame only. The data hold tens of thousands of clones, with approximately 71% observed a single time. The sample was PBMCs. These receptors were taken from a man aged 45-65 years in good health and CMV-seronegative. Both conserved end residues are part of each CDR3. Each record gives: D gene, V gene, clone size, J gene, CDR3 DNA, CDR3 protein. A D gene is named only where the DNA matches it firmly. Some rows have no size entry. The others give once, few or many, or a class for an expanded clone.

NA	TRBV6-5	NA	TRBJ1-2	TGTGCCAGCAGTTACTCGGAGTTCCTCTATGGCTACACCTTC	CASSYSEFLYGYTF
NA	TRBV11-3	NA	TRBJ2-7	TGTGCCAGCAGTTCTAAACAGGGTGGGGGCTCCTACGAGCAGTACTTC	CASSSKQGGGSYEQYF
TRBD1	TRBV25-1	once	TRBJ2-7	TGTGCCAGCAGTGTTATGAGGGGGCACGAGCAGTACTTC	CASSVMRGHEQYF
TRBD1	TRBV5-1	NA	TRBJ1-6	TGCGCCAGCAGCTCTGCCGGGACAGGGAGTTCACCCCTCCACTTT	CASSSAGTGSSPLHF
NA	TRBV19	NA	TRBJ1-5	TGTGCCAGCGACCGGGACAACGATCAGCCCCAGCATTTT	CASDRDNDQPQHF
NA	TRBV10-1	few	TRBJ2-3	TGCGCCAGCAGTGACGGCGGTCAGAAGCAGTATTTT	CASSDGGQKQYF
NA	TRBV5-4	NA	TRBJ1-1	TGTGCCAGCAGCTTGCCCCCGACAGCCGACACTGAAGCTTTCTTT	CASSLPPTADTEAFF
NA	TRBV6-1	NA	TRBJ1-1	TGTGCCAGCAGCCGGTCGGGGGGGCCGAACACTGAAGCTTTCTTT	CASSRSGGPNTEAFF
NA	TRBV18	NA	TRBJ1-6	TGTGCCAGCTCAAGTTGGACGGGGGGTCAAGGATCACCCCTCCACTTT	CASSSWTGGQGSPLHF
TRBD1	TRBV7-9	NA	TRBJ1-1	TGTTCCAGCAGCGCATGGGGACAGGGGGACACTGAAGCTTTCTTT	CSSSAWGQGDTEAFF
NA	TRBV5-6	NA	TRBJ1-1	TGTGCCAGCAGCTCCAGGGTGAACACTGAAGCTTTCTTT	CASSSRVNTEAFF
NA	TRBV11-2	NA	TRBJ2-2	TGTGCCAGCAGCTTAGCGCAAGGGGGGGGCGGGGAGCTGTTTTTT	CASSLAQGGGGELFF
NA	TRBV6-6	NA	TRBJ2-1	TGTGCCAGCAGTTACTCGAGGGCAGCAGCCTACAATGAGCAGTTCTTC	CASSYSRAAAYNEQFF
TRBD2	TRBV5-1	NA	TRBJ2-7	TGCGCCAGCAGCTGGACCGCTATGGGACTAGCTTCCTACGAGCAGTACTTC	CASSWTAMGLASYEQYF
NA	TRBV23-1	NA	TRBJ1-6	TGCGCCAGCAGTCAATTCAGGACACCTGGGTCACCCCTCCACTTT	CASSQFRTPGSPLHF
NA	TRBV13	once	TRBJ2-1	TGTGCCAGCAGCCGAGAATACAATGAGCAGTTCTTC	CASSREYNEQFF
TRBD2	TRBV19	NA	TRBJ2-5	TGTGCCAGTAGTATATCGGTAGCGGGGAAAGAGACCCAGTACTTC	CASSISVAGKETQYF
NA	TRBV27	NA	TRBJ2-7	TGTGCCAGCAGCATTTCGGGGATCTTCTCCTACGAGCAGTACTTC	CASSISGIFSYEQYF
NA	TRBV7-9	NA	TRBJ2-7	TGTGCCAGCAGCTTAGCCGGGAGTTACGAGCAGTACTTC	CASSLAGSYEQYF
NA	TRBV2	NA	TRBJ2-5	TGTGCCAGCAGTGCGGGAGCCGTGACCGGGGAGACCCAGTACTTC	CASSAGAVTGETQYF
NA	TRBV5-5	NA	TRBJ1-6	TGTGCCAGTGGGCAGATCTCTAGCCCCCTCCACTTT	CASGQISSPLHF
NA	TRBV30	NA	TRBJ1-6	TGTGCCTGGAGTGTACGGGGGGGGGTTCAGGATTCACCCCTCCACTTT	CAWSVRGGVQDSPLHF
TRBD2	TRBV9	NA	TRBJ2-3	TGTGCCAGCAGCGTTGGATTGACTAGCGGGGGGAAAGATACGCAGTATTTT	CASSVGLTSGGKDTQYF
NA	TRBV29-1	NA	TRBJ2-7	TGCAGCGCTGATGTGGGCGAAGCCTACGAGCAGTACTTC	CSADVGEAYEQYF
TRBD1	TRBV5-1	NA	TRBJ1-3	TGCGCCAGCAGTCTACAGGGGGATAGCTCTGGAAACACCATATATTTT	CASSLQGDSSGNTIYF
NA	TRBV9	NA	TRBJ1-2	TGTGCCAGCAGCCCCAGGGGCTATGGCTACACCTTC	CASSPRGYGYTF
TRBD1	TRBV19	NA	TRBJ1-1	TGTGCCAGTAGTCCCCCGGCAGGGGGAAGAACTGAAGCTTTCTTT	CASSPPAGGRTEAFF
TRBD1	TRBV6-1	NA	TRBJ2-7	TGTGCCAGCAGCCTACAGGGGAAGTCCTACGAGCAGTACTTC	CASSLQGKSYEQYF
NA	TRBV6-5	few	TRBJ1-1	TGTGCCAGCAGTGTTTTGGGACTCGAAGCTTTCTTT	CASSVLGLEAFF
NA	TRBV6-5	NA	TRBJ1-2	TGTGCCAGCAGTCCAACAGGATCTAACTATGGCTACACCTTC	CASSPTGSNYGYTF
NA	TRBV2	NA	TRBJ2-7	TGTGCCAGCATCCGGGACACTTCAAAGCAGTACTTC	CASIRDTSKQYF
TRBD1	TRBV5-1	NA	TRBJ2-2	TGCGCCAGCAGCCTACACAGGGGTGGTGGCGGGGAGCTGTTTTTT	CASSLHRGGGGELFF
TRBD1	TRBV9	NA	TRBJ2-7	TGTGCCAGCAGCGTCGGGACAGGGGGCGCGGAGGAGCAGTACTTC	CASSVGTGGAEEQYF
NA	TRBV7-3	few	TRBJ2-1	TGTGCCAGCTCCGGTAATGGGGGGGAGCAGTTCTTC	CASSGNGGEQFF
TRBD1	TRBV2	few	TRBJ1-6	TGTGCCAGCAGTCCGGACAGGGGGAGCTCCTATAATTCACCCCTCCACTTT	CASSPDRGSSYNSPLHF
NA	TRBV13	NA	TRBJ2-7	TGTGCCAGCAGTTTAGATCGCTACGAGCAGTACTTC	CASSLDRYEQYF
NA	TRBV2	NA	TRBJ1-2	TGTGCCAGCAGTGTTGGGGGGGCTGGTGGCTACACCTTC	CASSVGGAGGYTF
TRBD1	TRBV30	NA	TRBJ1-5	TGTGCCTGGAGTGTACAAGGAGGGGGCGCCCAGCATTTT	CAWSVQGGGAQHF
TRBD2	TRBV5-4	NA	TRBJ2-3	TGTGCCAGCAGCTTACCCGCGGGGGGCAGGACAGATACGCAGTATTTT	CASSLPAGGRTDTQYF
NA	TRBV7-9	NA	TRBJ1-1	TGTGCCAGCAGCGTCGGAGTTGGAACTGAAGCTTTCTTT	CASSVGVGTEAFF
TRBD1	TRBV10-1	NA	TRBJ2-1	TGCGCCAGCAGTGAACCGGGACAGAACTACAATGAGCAGTTCTTC	CASSEPGQNYNEQFF
NA	TRBV7-9	NA	TRBJ2-7	TGTGCCAGCAGCTTAGAATTGGGTGCGGGGTCCACTTCCTACGAGCAGTACTTC	CASSLELGAGSTSYEQYF
NA	TRBV6-4	NA	TRBJ1-2	TGTGCCAGCAGTGAAACAGGGTCAAATGGCTACACCTTC	CASSETGSNGYTF
NA	TRBV6-6	NA	TRBJ1-5	TGTACGACAAAAGAGGGTTCGAGCAATCAGCCCCAGCATTTT	CTTKEGSSNQPQHF
NA	TRBV11-2	NA	TRBJ2-2	TGTGCCAGCAGCTTAGGGAGAGGGGGTAGCTTCACCGGGGAGCTGTTTTTT	CASSLGRGGSFTGELFF
NA	TRBV11-2	NA	TRBJ1-6	TGTGCCAGCAGCCCTGACATATTCCTGAATTCACCCCTCCACTTT	CASSPDIFLNSPLHF
NA	TRBV7-2	NA	TRBJ2-1	TGTGCCAGCAGCTTAAAGGGGGTCGGAGTCAATGAGCAGTTCTTC	CASSLKGVGVNEQFF
NA	TRBV19	NA	TRBJ2-7	TGTGCCAGTACATCGGCCTACGAGCAGTACTTC	CASTSAYEQYF
NA	TRBV7-9	few	TRBJ2-7	TGTGCCAGCAGCCCGGCGGGGTCCGAGCAGTACTTC	CASSPAGSEQYF
NA	TRBV5-1	NA	TRBJ2-3	TGCGCCAGCAGCTCCCCCGGTGCAGATACGCAGTATTTT	CASSSPGADTQYF
TRBD1	TRBV6-5	few	TRBJ2-5	TGCGCCAGCAGTTACTATGGGACAGCCCCAGAGACCCAGTACTTC	CASSYYGTAPETQYF
NA	TRBV7-8	NA	TRBJ2-7	TGTGCCAGCAGCATAGCCGTTAAGAGTGCTTCGGTCTACGAGCAGTACTTC	CASSIAVKSASVYEQYF
NA	TRBV29-1	NA	TRBJ2-7	TGCAGCGTTGATGTACAGGGTCGGCAGTACTTC	CSVDVQGRQYF
TRBD2	TRBV7-6	NA	TRBJ2-1	TGTGCCAGCAGCTTAATTGCGGGGGGGGACAAAAACAATGAGCAGTTCTTC	CASSLIAGGDKNNEQFF
TRBD1	TRBV29-1	NA	TRBJ1-2	TGCAGCGCCGAGGGGACAGACTATGGCTACACCTTC	CSAEGTDYGYTF
TRBD2	TRBV7-3	few	TRBJ2-1	TGTGCCAGCAGCCCACCGGGACTAGCGAACAATGAGCAGTTCTTC	CASSPPGLANNEQFF